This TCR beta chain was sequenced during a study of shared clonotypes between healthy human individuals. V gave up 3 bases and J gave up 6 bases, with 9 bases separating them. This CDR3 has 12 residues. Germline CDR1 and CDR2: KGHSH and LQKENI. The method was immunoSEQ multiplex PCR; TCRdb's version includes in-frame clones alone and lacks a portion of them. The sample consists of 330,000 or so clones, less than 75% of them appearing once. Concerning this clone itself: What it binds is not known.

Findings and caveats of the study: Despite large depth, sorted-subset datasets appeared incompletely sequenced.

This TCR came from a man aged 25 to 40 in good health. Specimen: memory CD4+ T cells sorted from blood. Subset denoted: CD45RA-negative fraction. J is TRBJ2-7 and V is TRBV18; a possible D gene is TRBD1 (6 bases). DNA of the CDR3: TGTGCCAGCTCACCTACAGGGTCCGAGCAGTACTTC. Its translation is CASSPTGSEQYF.